This is a list of T cell receptor beta chains from one sample in a study of cytomegalovirus exposure and HLA in healthy donors. The data were produced by immunoSEQ multiplex PCR, yet TCRdb's version contains in-frame clones alone and is incomplete. The repertoire holds some 140,000 clones, with around 80% as singletons. The sequenced sample was PBMCs. The origin of the receptors is a man younger than 40 in good health and CMV-seropositive. The CDR3 runs from the conserved cysteine through the conserved F or W. A D gene is named only where the DNA matches it firmly. Clone sizes are given selectively: once, few, many, or a class where the clone is expanded.

V	D	size	J	CDR3	DNA
TRBV9	NA	NA	TRBJ2-7	CASSAGGEQYF	TGTGCCAGCAGCGCCGGCGGCGAGCAGTACTTC
TRBV25-1	TRBD2	NA	TRBJ2-7	CASSEPTSGSYEQYF	TGTGCCAGCAGTGAACCGACTAGCGGCTCCTACGAGCAGTACTTC
TRBV9	TRBD2	NA	TRBJ2-5	CASSLSGTSGKETQYF	TGTGCCAGCAGCCTTTCCGGGACTAGCGGAAAAGAGACCCAGTACTTC
TRBV5-1	TRBD1	NA	TRBJ1-4	CASSLFTGDGEKLFF	TGCGCCAGCAGCTTGTTCACAGGGGATGGTGAAAAACTGTTTTTT
TRBV5-6	NA	few	TRBJ1-5	CASANWGGSNQPQHF	TGTGCCAGCGCTAATTGGGGGGGAAGCAATCAGCCCCAGCATTTT
TRBV4-2	TRBD1	NA	TRBJ2-5	CASSLSITGGQETQYF	TGTGCCAGCAGCCTATCAATTACAGGGGGCCAAGAGACCCAGTACTTC
TRBV5-3	NA	many	TRBJ1-5	CASSFGGPSNQPQHF	TGTGCCAGCAGCTTCGGGGGGCCTAGCAATCAGCCCCAGCATTTT
TRBV7-3	NA	NA	TRBJ2-2	CASSYGGELFF	TGTGCCAGCTCCTACGGCGGGGAGCTGTTTTTT
TRBV7-2	NA	NA	TRBJ2-3	CASSLPQGGGDTQYF	TGTGCCAGCAGCTTACCCCAGGGTGGAGGGGATACGCAGTATTTT
TRBV4-2	NA	NA	TRBJ2-2	CASSPMNQRELFF	TGTGCCAGCAGCCCAATGAACCAGCGCGAGCTGTTTTTT
TRBV9	TRBD2	NA	TRBJ2-1	CASSVGGSGGYNEQFF	TGTGCCAGCAGCGTAGGAGGTAGCGGGGGCTACAATGAGCAGTTCTTC
TRBV9	TRBD2	NA	TRBJ2-7	CASSPQMASGASPYEQYF	TGTGCCAGCAGCCCCCAGATGGCCAGCGGGGCCTCCCCCTACGAGCAGTACTTC
TRBV25-1	TRBD1	once	TRBJ1-6	CASSEPNPGQGNSPLHF	TGTGCCAGCAGTGAACCAAACCCGGGACAGGGGAATTCACCCCTCCACTTT
TRBV19	TRBD2	NA	TRBJ2-7	CASSPPSSGGAYEQYF	TGTGCCAGTAGCCCGCCTTCTAGCGGGGGGGCCTACGAGCAGTACTTC
TRBV7-9	NA	once	TRBJ2-3	CASSFFRQTGGTDTQYF	TGTGCCAGCAGCTTTTTCCGACAGACTGGAGGCACAGATACGCAGTATTTT
TRBV9	TRBD1	NA	TRBJ2-4	CASSRDREDIQYF	TGTGCCAGCAGCCGGGACAGGGAGGACATTCAGTACTTC
TRBV5-7	NA	NA	TRBJ2-1	CASSFPAGRGPSYNEQFF	TGTGCCAGCAGTTTCCCCGCCGGGCGGGGGCCCTCCTACAATGAGCAGTTCTTC
TRBV7-8	NA	once	TRBJ1-5	CASSPYGDTNQPQHF	TGTGCCAGCAGCCCATACGGGGACACGAATCAGCCCCAGCATTTT
TRBV30	NA	NA	TRBJ1-1	CAWSVRSEAFF	TGTGCCTGGAGTGTAAGGAGTGAAGCTTTCTTT
TRBV29-1	NA	NA	TRBJ1-1	CSVETVMNTEAFF	TGCAGCGTTGAGACAGTTATGAACACTGAAGCTTTCTTT
TRBV5-6	NA	NA	TRBJ1-2	CASNLESRGNYGYTF	TGTGCCAGCAATCTAGAGTCGCGAGGCAACTATGGCTACACCTTC
TRBV2	NA	NA	TRBJ2-5	CASSEAAGRVETQYF	TGTGCCAGCAGTGAAGCGGCGGGAAGGGTTGAGACCCAGTACTTC
TRBV5-8	TRBD1	NA	TRBJ1-2	CASSLLGTGRNYGYTF	TGTGCCAGCAGCTTGCTGGGGACAGGTAGAAACTATGGCTACACCTTC
TRBV7-8	TRBD2	NA	TRBJ2-7	CASSLDGRGSYEQYF	TGTGCCAGCAGCTTAGACGGGAGGGGCTCCTACGAGCAGTACTTC
TRBV5-4	NA	NA	TRBJ1-2	CASSYGQSYGYTF	TGTGCCAGCAGCTACGGACAGTCCTATGGCTACACCTTC
TRBV19	NA	NA	TRBJ1-2	CASSLDSNYGYTF	TGTGCCAGTAGTCTCGACAGTAACTATGGCTACACCTTC
TRBV10-3	TRBD1	NA	TRBJ1-1	CAISGTDRGNTEAFF	TGTGCCATCAGTGGCACCGACAGGGGGAACACTGAAGCTTTCTTT
TRBV19	NA	NA	TRBJ1-2	CASKSPPREPHGYTF	TGTGCCAGTAAGTCCCCCCCCCGGGAACCACATGGCTACACCTTC
TRBV9	NA	NA	TRBJ2-5	CASARGETQYF	TGTGCCTCAGCAAGGGGCGAGACCCAGTACTTC
TRBV19	NA	NA	TRBJ2-7	CASSPAGFSYEQYF	TGTGCCAGTAGCCCCGCCGGGTTCTCCTACGAGCAGTACTTC
TRBV19	NA	NA	TRBJ2-5	CASSTRTSETQYF	TGTGCCAGTAGTACCCGGACATCCGAGACCCAGTACTTC